This T cell receptor beta chain was sequenced in a study of T cell responses to AZD1222 COVID-19 vaccine. Overall study results and limits: White British ancestry dominated among donors, who included more females, and clonal diversity was possibly underestimated. Samples come after the peak T cell response, not at day 14.

Using immunoSEQ multiplex PCR, the repertoire was profiled, and TCRdb retains in-frame clones only, with some absent. The sample yields 130,000 to 150,000 clones, about 93% seen once. In this sample, this clone turned up once. Its specificity is unknown. The CDR3 is made up of 16 amino acids. Germline V gives CDR1 WSHSY, CDR2 SAAADI. The ends were cut back, 0 bases at V and 9 bases at J, with 15 bases in the middle. The receptor was isolated from an adult in good health. The V gene is TRBV10-2, the J gene TRBJ1-6; weak D call: TRBD1 (5 bases). The specimen comprised peripheral blood, sampled on day 0 of AZD1222 vaccination. CDR3 amino acids: CASSESTGAVGSPLHF. As DNA, the CDR3 is TGCGCCAGCAGTGAGTCGACCGGGGCAGTCGGTTCACCCCTCCACTTT.